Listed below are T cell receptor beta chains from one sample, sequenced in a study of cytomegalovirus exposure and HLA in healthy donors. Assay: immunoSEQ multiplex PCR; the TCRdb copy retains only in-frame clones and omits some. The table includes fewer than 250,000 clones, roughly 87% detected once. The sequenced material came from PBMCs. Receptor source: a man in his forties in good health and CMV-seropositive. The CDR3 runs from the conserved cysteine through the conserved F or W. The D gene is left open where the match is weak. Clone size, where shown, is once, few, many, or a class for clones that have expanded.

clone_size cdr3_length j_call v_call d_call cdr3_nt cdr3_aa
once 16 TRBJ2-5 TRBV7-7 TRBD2 TGTGCTAGCAGCAGACTAGCGGGGGCTATACAAGAGACCCAGTACTTC CASSRLAGAIQETQYF
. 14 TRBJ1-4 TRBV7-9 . TGTGCCAGCAGCTTAGGCGTTGCGAGTGAAAAACTGTTTTTT CASSLGVASEKLFF
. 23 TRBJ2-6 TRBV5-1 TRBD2 TGCGCCAGCAGCTTGGAGGCCAGGGGAGGTTGGAGCGGGAGGTACTCTGGGGCCAACGTCCTGACTTTC CASSLEARGGWSGRYSGANVLTF
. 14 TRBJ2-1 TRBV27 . TGTGCCAGCAGTCAACTGACTAGGTACAATGAGCAGTTCTTC CASSQLTRYNEQFF
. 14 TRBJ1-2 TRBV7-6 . TGTGCCAGCAGCTTACATGAACAGGGTGATGGCTACACCTTC CASSLHEQGDGYTF
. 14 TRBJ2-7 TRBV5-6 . TGTGCCAGCAGTTCGGACAGTGAGGCCTACGAGCAGTACTTC CASSSDSEAYEQYF
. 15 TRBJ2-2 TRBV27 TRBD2 TGTGCCAGCAGTTCCGCGGGAGGGTGGACCGGGGAGCTGTTTTTT CASSSAGGWTGELFF
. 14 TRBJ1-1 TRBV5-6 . TGTGCCAGCACCCCCTTAGGGGGGGGCACTGAAGCTTTCTTT CASTPLGGGTEAFF
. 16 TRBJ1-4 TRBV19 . TGTGCCAGTAGTACGGGACTCACTGGGCTCAGGGAAAAACTGTTTTTT CASSTGLTGLREKLFF
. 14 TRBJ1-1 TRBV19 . TGTGCCAGTAGTGGAGGGGAGGAGAAGACTGAAGCTTTCTTT CASSGGEEKTEAFF
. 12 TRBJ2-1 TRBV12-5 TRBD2 TGTGCTAGTGGGGTCGGGGGGAATGAGCAGTTCTTC CASGVGGNEQFF
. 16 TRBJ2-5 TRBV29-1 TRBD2 TGCAGCGTTGGGGGACTAGCGCTAGGTATCCAAGAGACCCAGTACTTC CSVGGLALGIQETQYF
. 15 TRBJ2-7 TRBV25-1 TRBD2 TGTGCCAGCAGTGCTAGCGGGAGTTATGACTACGAGCAGTACTTC CASSASGSYDYEQYF
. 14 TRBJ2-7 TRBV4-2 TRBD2 TGTGCCAGCAGCTCGGGGACTACCACCTACGAGCAGTACTTC CASSSGTTTYEQYF
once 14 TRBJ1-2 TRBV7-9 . TGTGCCAGCAGCTTAATAGGGAGTAACTATGGCTACACCTTC CASSLIGSNYGYTF
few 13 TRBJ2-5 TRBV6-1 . TGTGCCAGCACCCCGGACAGTCAAGAGACCCAGTACTTC CASTPDSQETQYF
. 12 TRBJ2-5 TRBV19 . TGTGCCAGTAGTCAGGGTTGGGAGACCCAGTACTTC CASSQGWETQYF
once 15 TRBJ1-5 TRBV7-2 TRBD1 TGTGCCAGCAGCTTAGGGACAGGGAGCAATCAGCCCCAGCATTTT CASSLGTGSNQPQHF